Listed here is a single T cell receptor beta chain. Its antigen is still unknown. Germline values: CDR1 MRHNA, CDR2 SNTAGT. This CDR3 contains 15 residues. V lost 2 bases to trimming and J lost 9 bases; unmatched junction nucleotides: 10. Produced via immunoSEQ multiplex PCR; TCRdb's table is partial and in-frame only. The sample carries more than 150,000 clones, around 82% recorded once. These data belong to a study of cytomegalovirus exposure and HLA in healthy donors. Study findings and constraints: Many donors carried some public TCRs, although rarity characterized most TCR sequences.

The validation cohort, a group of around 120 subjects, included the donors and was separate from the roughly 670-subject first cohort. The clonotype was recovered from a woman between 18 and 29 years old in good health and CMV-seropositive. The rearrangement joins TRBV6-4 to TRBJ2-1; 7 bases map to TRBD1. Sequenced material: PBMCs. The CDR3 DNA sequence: TGTGCCAGCAGTGACAGGGAAAGGGGGCTTGGTGAGCAGTTCTTC. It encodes CASSDRERGLGEQFF.